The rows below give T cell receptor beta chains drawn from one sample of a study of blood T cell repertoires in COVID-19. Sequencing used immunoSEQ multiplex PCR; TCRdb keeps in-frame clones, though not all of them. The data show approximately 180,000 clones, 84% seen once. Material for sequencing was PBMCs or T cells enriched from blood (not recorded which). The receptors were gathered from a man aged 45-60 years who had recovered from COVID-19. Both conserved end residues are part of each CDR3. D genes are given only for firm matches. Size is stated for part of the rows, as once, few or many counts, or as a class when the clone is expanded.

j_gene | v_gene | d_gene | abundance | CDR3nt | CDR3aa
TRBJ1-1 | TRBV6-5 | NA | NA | TGTGCCAGCGATAGAGGCACTGAAGCTTTCTTT | CASDRGTEAFF
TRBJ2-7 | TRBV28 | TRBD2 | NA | TGTGCCAGCAGTTCCCCTGAGGGACTAGCGGTATCCTACGAGCAGTACTTC | CASSSPEGLAVSYEQYF
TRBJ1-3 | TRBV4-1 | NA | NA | TGCGCCAGCAGCCAAACATCAAATTCTGGAAACACCATATATTTT | CASSQTSNSGNTIYF
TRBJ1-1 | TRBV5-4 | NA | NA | TGTGCCAGCAGCATGAGGAACACTGAAGCTTTCTTT | CASSMRNTEAFF
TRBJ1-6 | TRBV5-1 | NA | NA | TGCGCCATAATCTATTCACCCCTCCACTTT | CAIIYSPLHF
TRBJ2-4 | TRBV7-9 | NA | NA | TGTGCCAGCAGCCGCCTCACAGGGTACGAAGGGAACATTCAGTACTTC | CASSRLTGYEGNIQYF
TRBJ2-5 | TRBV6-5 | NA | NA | TGTGCCAGCAGTTACGGCAAGGGGAGGGAGACCCAGTACTTC | CASSYGKGRETQYF
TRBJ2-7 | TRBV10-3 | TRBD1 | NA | TGTGCCACCACCGAATCCGACAGGGGCTACTCCTACGAGCAGTACTTC | CATTESDRGYSYEQYF
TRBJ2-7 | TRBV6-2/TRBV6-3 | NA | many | TGTGCCAGCAGCTCCTTCCTGCGAGACTACGAGCAGTACTTC | CASSSFLRDYEQYF
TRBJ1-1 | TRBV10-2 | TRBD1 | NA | TGCGCCAGCAACGTGCCGGGACAGGGGAAGAACACTGAAGCTTTCTTT | CASNVPGQGKNTEAFF
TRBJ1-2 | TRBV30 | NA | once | TGTGCCTGGAGGACAGACTTCAACTATGGCTACACCTTC | CAWRTDFNYGYTF
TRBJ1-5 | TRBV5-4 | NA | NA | TGTGCCAGCAGCTTGGACCAGGGTCAGCAGCCCCAGCATTTT | CASSLDQGQQPQHF
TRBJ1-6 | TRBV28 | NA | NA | TGTGCCAGCAGTTTAAGACACGGTACCCTCCACTTT | CASSLRHGTLHF